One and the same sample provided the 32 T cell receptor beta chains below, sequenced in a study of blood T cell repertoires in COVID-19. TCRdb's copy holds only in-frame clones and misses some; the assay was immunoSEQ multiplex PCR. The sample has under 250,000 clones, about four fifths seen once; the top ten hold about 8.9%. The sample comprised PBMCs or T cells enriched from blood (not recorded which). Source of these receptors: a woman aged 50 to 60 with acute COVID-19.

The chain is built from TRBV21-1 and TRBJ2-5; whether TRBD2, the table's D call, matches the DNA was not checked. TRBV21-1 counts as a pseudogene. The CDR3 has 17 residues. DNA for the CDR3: TGTGCCAGCAGCAAACCAGCGGAGCGGGAGGTTATAAAGACCCAGTACTTC. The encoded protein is CASSKPAEREVIKTQYF.

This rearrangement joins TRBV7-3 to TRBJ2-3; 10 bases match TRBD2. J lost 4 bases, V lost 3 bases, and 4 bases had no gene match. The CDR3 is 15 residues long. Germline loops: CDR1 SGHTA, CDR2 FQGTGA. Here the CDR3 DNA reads TGTGCCAGCAGCTTGGGACTAGCGAGTCCAGATACGCAGTATTTT. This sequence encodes CASSLGLASPDTQYF.

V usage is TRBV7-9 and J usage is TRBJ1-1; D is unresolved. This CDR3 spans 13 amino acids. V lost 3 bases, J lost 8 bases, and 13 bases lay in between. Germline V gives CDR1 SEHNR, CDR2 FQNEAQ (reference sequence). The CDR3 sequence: CASSFTQQQEAFF. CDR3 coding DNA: TGTGCCAGCAGCTTTACACAACAGCAAGAAGCTTTCTTT. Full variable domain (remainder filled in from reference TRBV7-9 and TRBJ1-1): DTGVSQNPRHKITKRGQNVTFRCDPISEHNRLYWYRQTLGQGPEFLTYFQNEAQLEKSRLLSDRFSAERPKGSFSTLEIQRTEQGDSAMYLCASSFTQQQEAFFGQGTRLTVV.

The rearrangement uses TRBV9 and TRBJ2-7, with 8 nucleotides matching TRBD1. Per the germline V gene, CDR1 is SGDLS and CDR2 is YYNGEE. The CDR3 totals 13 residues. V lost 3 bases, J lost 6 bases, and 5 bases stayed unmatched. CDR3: CASSERTGREQYF. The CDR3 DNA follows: TGTGCCAGCAGCGAGCGGACAGGGCGCGAGCAGTACTTC.

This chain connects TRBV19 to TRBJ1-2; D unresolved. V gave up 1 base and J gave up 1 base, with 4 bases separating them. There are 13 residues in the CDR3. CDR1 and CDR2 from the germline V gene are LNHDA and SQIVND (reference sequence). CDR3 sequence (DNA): TGTGCCAGTAGTATAGGCGGTAACTATGGCTACACCTTC. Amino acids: CASSIGGNYGYTF.

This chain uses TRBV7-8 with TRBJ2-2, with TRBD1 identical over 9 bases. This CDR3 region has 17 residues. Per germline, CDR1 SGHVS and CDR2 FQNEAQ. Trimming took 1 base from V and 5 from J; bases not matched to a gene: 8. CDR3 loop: CASSLEGTGKSTGELFF. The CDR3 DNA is TGTGCCAGCAGCTTAGAGGGGACAGGGAAAAGTACCGGGGAGCTGTTTTTT.

The CDR3 region is CASSLEGGVAKNIQYF. The CDR3 DNA follows: TGTGCCAGCAGTTTAGAGGGGGGGGTAGCCAAAAACATTCAGTACTTC. This chain joins TRBV28 and TRBJ2-4, with D maybe TRBD2 (7 bases). V was pared by 2 bases and J by 0 bases, with 11 bases between. CDR3 length: 16 residues. Per the germline V gene, CDR1 is MDHEN and CDR2 is SYDVKM.

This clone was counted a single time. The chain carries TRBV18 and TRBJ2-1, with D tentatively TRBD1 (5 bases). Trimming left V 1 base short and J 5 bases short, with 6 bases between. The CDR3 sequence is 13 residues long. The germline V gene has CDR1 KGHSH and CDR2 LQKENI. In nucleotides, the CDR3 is TGTGCCAGCTCACCACAGGGGAACAATGAGCAGTTCTTC. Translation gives CASSPQGNNEQFF.

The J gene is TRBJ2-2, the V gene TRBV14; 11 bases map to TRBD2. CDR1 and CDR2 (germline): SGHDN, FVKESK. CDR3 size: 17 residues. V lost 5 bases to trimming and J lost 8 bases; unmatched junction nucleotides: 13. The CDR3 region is CASSKSPSSGRLGELFF. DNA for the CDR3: TGTGCCAGCAGCAAAAGTCCGTCTAGCGGGAGGTTAGGGGAGCTGTTTTTT.

CDR3 sequence: CASSPTGGNTEAFF. Here the CDR3 DNA reads TGTGCCAGCAGCCCGACAGGGGGCAACACTGAAGCTTTCTTT. V and J are TRBV27 and TRBJ1-1, with 10 bases that match TRBD1. With 6 bases clipped from V and 2 bases from J, the junction kept 3 bases outside the gene matches. The CDR3 covers 14 residues. Germline values: CDR1 MNHEY, CDR2 SMNVEV (reference sequence).

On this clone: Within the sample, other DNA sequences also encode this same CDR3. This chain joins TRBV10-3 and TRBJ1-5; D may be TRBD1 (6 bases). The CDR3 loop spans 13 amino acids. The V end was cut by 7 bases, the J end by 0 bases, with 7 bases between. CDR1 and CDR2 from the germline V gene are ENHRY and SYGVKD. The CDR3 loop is CAIKGDSNQPQHF. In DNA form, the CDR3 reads TGTGCCATCAAGGGGGATAGCAATCAGCCCCAGCATTTT.

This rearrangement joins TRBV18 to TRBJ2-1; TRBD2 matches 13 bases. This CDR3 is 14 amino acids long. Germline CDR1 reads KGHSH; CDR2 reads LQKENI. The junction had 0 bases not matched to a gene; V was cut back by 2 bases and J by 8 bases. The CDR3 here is CASSPGLAGDEQFF. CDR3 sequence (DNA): TGTGCCAGCTCACCAGGACTAGCGGGAGATGAGCAGTTCTTC.

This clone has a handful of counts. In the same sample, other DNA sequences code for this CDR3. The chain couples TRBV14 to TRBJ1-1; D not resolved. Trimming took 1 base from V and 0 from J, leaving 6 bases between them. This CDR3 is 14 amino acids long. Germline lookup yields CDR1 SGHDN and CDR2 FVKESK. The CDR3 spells CASSQAGMNTEAFF. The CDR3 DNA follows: TGTGCCAGCAGCCAAGCAGGAATGAACACTGAAGCTTTCTTT.

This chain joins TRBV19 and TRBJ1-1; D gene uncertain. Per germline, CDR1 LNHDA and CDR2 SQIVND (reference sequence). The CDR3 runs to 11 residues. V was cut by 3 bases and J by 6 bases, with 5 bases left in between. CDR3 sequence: CASSIYSEAFF. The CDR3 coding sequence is TGTGCCAGTAGTATTTATTCTGAAGCTTTCTTT.

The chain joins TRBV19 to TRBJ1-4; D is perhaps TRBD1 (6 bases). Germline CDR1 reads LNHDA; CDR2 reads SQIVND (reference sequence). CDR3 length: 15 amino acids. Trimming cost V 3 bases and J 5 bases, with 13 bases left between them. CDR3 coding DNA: TGTGCCAGTAGTATCCCTAGGACAGCGAATGAAAAACTGTTTTTT. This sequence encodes CASSIPRTANEKLFF.

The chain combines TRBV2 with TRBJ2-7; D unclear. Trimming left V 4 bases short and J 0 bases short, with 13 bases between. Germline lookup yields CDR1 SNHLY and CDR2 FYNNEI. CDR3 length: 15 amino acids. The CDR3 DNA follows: TGTGCCAGCAGTGGTTTTGACACGAGCTCCTACGAGCAGTACTTC. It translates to CASSGFDTSSYEQYF. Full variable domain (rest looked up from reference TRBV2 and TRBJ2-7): EPEVTQTPSHQVTQMGQEVILRCVPISNHLYFYWYRQILGQKVEFLVSFYNNEISEKSEIFDDQFSVERPDGSNFTLKIRSTKLEDSAMYFCASSGFDTSSYEQYFGPGTRLTVT.

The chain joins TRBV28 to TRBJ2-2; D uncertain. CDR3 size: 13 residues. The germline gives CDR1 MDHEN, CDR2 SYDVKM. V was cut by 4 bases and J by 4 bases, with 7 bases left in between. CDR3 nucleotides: TGTGCCAGCAGTTCCAGGCCCACCGGGGAGCTGTTTTTT. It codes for CASSSRPTGELFF. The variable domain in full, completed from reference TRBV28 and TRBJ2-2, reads DVKVTQSSRYLVKRTGEKVFLECVQDMDHENMFWYRQDPGLGLRLIYFSYDVKMKEKGDIPEGYSVSREKKERFSLILESASTNQTSMYLCASSSRPTGELFFGEGSRLTVL.

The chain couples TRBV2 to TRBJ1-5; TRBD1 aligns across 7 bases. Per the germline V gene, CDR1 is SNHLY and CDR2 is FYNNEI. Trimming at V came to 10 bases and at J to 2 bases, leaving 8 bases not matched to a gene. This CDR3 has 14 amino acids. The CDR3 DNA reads TGTGCCACGCGACAGGGCCTTGGCAATCAGCCCCAGCATTTT. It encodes CATRQGLGNQPQHF.

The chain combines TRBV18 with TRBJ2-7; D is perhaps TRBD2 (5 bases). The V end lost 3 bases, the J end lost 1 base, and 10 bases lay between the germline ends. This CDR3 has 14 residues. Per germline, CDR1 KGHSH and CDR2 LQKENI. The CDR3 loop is CASSPGKTSYEQYF. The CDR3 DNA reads TGTGCCAGCTCACCCGGGAAAACGTCCTACGAGCAGTACTTC.

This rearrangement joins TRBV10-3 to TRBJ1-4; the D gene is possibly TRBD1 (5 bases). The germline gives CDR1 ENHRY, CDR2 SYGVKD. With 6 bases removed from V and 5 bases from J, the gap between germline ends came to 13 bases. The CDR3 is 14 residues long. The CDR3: CAISGGVGNEKLFF. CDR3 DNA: TGTGCCATCAGCGGAGGGGTCGGGAATGAAAAACTGTTTTTT.

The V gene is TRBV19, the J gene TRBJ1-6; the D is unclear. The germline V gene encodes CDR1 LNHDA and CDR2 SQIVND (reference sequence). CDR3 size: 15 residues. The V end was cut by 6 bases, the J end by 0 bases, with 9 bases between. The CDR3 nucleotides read TGTGCCAGTAGATCATTGAGCTCCTATAATTCACCCCTCCACTTT. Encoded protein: CASRSLSSYNSPLHF.

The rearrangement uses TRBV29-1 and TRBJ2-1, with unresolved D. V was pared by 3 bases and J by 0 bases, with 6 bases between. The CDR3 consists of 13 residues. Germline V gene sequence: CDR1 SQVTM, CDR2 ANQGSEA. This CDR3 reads CSVDLLSYNEQFF. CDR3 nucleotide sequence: TGCAGCGTTGACCTACTCTCCTACAATGAGCAGTTCTTC.

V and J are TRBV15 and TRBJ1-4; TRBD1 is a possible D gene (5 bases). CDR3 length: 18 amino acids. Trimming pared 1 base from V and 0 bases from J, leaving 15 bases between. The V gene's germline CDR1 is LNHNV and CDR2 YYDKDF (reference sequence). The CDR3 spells CATSRGGSGVPTNEKLFF. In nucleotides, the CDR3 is TGTGCCACCAGCAGAGGGGGGAGCGGGGTTCCAACTAATGAAAAACTGTTTTTT.

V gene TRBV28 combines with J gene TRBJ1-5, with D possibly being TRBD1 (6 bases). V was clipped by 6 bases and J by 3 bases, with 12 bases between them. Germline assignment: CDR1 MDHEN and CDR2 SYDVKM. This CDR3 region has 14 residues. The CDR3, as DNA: TGTGCCAGCAGAGCAGGGGTAAACAATCAGCCCCAGCATTTT. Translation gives CASRAGVNNQPQHF.

CDR3 DNA sequence: TGTGCCAGCAGACGGATCCCGGGCGAGCAGTACTTC. Amino acid sequence: CASRRIPGEQYF. The chain couples TRBV6-5 to TRBJ2-7; D unresolved. The CDR3 extends over 12 amino acids. V gave up 6 bases and J gave up 6 bases, with 12 bases separating them. Germline V CDR1 and CDR2: MNHEY, SVGAGI.

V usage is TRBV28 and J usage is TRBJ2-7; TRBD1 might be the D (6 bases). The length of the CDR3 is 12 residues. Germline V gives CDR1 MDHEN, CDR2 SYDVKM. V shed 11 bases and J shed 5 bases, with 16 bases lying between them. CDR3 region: CACLRGKDEQYF. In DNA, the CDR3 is TGTGCCTGCCTTAGGGGGAAGGACGAGCAGTACTTC.

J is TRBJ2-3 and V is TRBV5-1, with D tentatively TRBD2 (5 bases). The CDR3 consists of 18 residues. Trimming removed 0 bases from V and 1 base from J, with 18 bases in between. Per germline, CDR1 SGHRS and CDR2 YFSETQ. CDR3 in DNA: TGCGCCAGCAGCTTGGCCGTAGGAGGCGGTCCTGGCACAGATACGCAGTATTTT. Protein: CASSLAVGGGPGTDTQYF.

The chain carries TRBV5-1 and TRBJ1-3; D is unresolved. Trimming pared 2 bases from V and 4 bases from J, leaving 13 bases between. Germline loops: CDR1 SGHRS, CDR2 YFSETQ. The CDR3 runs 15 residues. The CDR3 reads CASSFTVSTGNTIYF. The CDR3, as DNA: TGCGCCAGCAGCTTTACAGTTAGTACCGGAAACACCATATATTTT.

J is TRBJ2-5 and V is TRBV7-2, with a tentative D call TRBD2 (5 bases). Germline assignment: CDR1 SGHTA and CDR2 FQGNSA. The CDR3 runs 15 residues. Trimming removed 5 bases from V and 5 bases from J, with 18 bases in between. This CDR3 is CASSPSYVERETQYF. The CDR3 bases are TGTGCCAGCAGCCCCAGCTACGTTGAGCGGGAGACCCAGTACTTC.

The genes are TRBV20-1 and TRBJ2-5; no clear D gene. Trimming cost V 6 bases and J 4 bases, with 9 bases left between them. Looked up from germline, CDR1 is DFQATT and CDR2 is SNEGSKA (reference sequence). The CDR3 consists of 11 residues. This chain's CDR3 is CSAPRLETQYF. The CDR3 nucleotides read TGCAGTGCCCCCAGGCTAGAGACCCAGTACTTC.

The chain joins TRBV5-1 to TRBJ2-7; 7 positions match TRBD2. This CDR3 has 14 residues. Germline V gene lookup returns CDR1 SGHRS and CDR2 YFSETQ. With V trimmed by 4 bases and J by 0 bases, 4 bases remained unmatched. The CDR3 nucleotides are TGCGCCAGCAGCACGCGGGGGACCTCCTACGAGCAGTACTTC. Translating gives CASSTRGTSYEQYF. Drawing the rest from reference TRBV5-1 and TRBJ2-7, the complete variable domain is KAGVTQTPRYLIKTRGQQVTLSCSPISGHRSVSWYQQTPGQGLQFLFEYFSETQRNKGNFPGRFSGRQFSNSRSEMNVSTLELGDSALYLCASSTRGTSYEQYFGPGTRLTVT.

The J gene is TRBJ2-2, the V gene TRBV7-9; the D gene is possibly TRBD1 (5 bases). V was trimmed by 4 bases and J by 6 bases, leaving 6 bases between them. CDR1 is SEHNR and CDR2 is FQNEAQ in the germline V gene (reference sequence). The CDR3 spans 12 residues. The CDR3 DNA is TGTGCCAGCAGCTCAGGGTCCGGGGAGCTGTTTTTT. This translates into CASSSGSGELFF. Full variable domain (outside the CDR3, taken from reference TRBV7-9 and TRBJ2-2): DTGVSQNPRHKITKRGQNVTFRCDPISEHNRLYWYRQTLGQGPEFLTYFQNEAQLEKSRLLSDRFSAERPKGSFSTLEIQRTEQGDSAMYLCASSSGSGELFFGEGSRLTVL.